Here is one T cell receptor (beta chain) with its context. This clonotype was seen at least ten times. The target of this receptor is not known. No base qualities exist here, and no much larger clone lies one base off it. The data were obtained in a study of identical twins listed by TCRdb under 2016. Concerning the study at large: To test whether fetal clonotypes persist, this study deep-sequenced TCR alpha and beta repertoires from monozygotic twins, from unrelated adults of various ages, and from cord blood. To rule out contamination, replicate twin experiments were performed at different times with different library preparation protocols. What the study reported, not specific to this receptor: Zero-insertion analyses could be partly confounded by invariant T cells such as MAIT and iNKT, though diverse VJ usage argued against such confounding for most clonotypes. Out-of-frame TCR alpha sharing in monozygotic twins was systematically underestimated by recombination models, whereas sharing between unrelated individuals was in agreement with the recombination models. Because the same donors could not be followed over many years, conclusions were based on cross-sectional statistical analysis. Compared with coincidental sharing between unrelated individuals, an excess of low generation-probability sequences was observed among out-of-frame TCR alpha sequences shared between twins. The excess sharing between twins in beta out-of-frame sequences was weaker because fewer shared sequences reduced the signal-to-noise ratio. Abundant cord blood beta clonotypes had fewer insertions, young adult naive repertoires showed a similar but weaker trend, and memory repertoires showed no such trend.

The library was generated by 5' RACE. Sequencing was performed on an Illumina HiSeq 2000. A universal primer binding site was introduced by template switching, and a unique molecular identifier was present in the final cDNA, enabling accurate counting of TCR cDNA molecules. Specific primers in the conserved constant-segment region were used to synthesize first-strand cDNA for the TCR alpha and beta chains. Each cDNA library was double barcoded, with a SMART-Mk sample barcode plus Illumina barcodes, to control for contamination. TruSeq adapter sequences, together with Illumina sample barcodes, were added in two successive PCR steps. Sequencing of the TCR alpha and beta cDNA libraries was done on the Illumina HiSeq platform using custom primers. For the original study's pipeline: MiGEC was used to process raw reads and extract unique molecular identifiers, and MiXCR was used to find CDR3 positions. For each individual, recombination models were inferred using an EM algorithm with the repgenHMM and IGoR tools. Shared clonotype analysis was performed with the tcR package in R, normalizing sharing by the product of cloneset sizes. Out-of-frame nonproductive sequences were analyzed to study raw recombination free of thymic and clonal selection effects. The public reads were quality trimmed at Q25 with fastp and then assembled into clones with MiXCR by TCRdb, keeping productive beta chains. Duplicate CDR3 protein sequences are folded into a single record with the most common DNA and genes. The V and J calls here are based on TCRdb, not the publication. In all, the sample holds more than 400,000 distinct CDR3 sequences, and 13% to 15% of those were seen once. The ten largest make up 0.44% of the sample.

Every donor in the study was a healthy Caucasian. The twin cohort comprised three pairs of female monozygotic twins, all aged about 18 to 30 years. CD4+ and CD8+ T cell populations were isolated with positive isolation kits from Invitrogen. Its CDR3 holds 16 amino acids, cysteine through phenylalanine. Only the CDR3 DNA stays, 48 bases, in frame from base 1. Trimming removed 7 bases from V and 2 bases from J, leaving 17 bases between the germline ends. This sample also appeared in a second study, on yellow fever vaccine responses in identical twins. The second investigation adds: According to the authors, in identical twins the way T cells responded to vaccination appeared partly convergent and partly personalized. In identical twins, the study followed T cell clones that responded to the vaccine with precision.

The sequence derives from a woman under 30 in good health. The chain was built from TRBV12-3 or TRBV12-4 and TRBJ2-2; TRBD1 is a possible D gene, resting on 6 matching bases. The sample consisted of CD4+ T cells sorted from blood. The CDR3 reads as follows: CASTAQGTTNTGELFF. The DNA sequence is as follows: TGTGCCAGCACCGCACAGGGAACGACCAACACCGGGGAGCTGTTTTTT.